The next 30 T cell receptor beta chains were all read from a single sample in a study of blood T cell repertoires in COVID-19. This table comes from immunoSEQ multiplex PCR, and its TCRdb copy is limited to in-frame clones, with some not included. The table includes some 56,000 clones, roughly 90% detected once. Source material: peripheral blood. The source of these receptors is a human donor in a cohort sampled during active COVID-19.

This clone was found a few times. The gene calls are TRBV5-1 and TRBJ2-7, with 7 bases lining up with TRBD1. The junction had 5 bases not matched to a gene; V was cut back by 0 bases and J by 2 bases. Looked up from germline, CDR1 is SGHRS and CDR2 is YFSETQ. This CDR3 is built from 15 residues. The CDR3 here is CASSLGQGVTYEQYF. The CDR3 nucleotides are TGCGCCAGCAGCTTGGGGCAGGGGGTCACCTACGAGCAGTACTTC. The complete variable domain, with remaining parts taken from reference TRBV5-1 and TRBJ2-7, reads KAGVTQTPRYLIKTRGQQVTLSCSPISGHRSVSWYQQTPGQGLQFLFEYFSETQRNKGNFPGRFSGRQFSNSRSEMNVSTLELGDSALYLCASSLGQGVTYEQYFGPGTRLTVT.

The V gene is TRBV9, the J gene TRBJ1-3; no definite D call. Germline values: CDR1 SGDLS, CDR2 YYNGEE. Between the trimmed V and J ends, which lost 0 bases and 0 bases, there was a span of 10 bases. The CDR3 has 16 residues. The CDR3 loop is CASSVDEARSGNTIYF. The CDR3 DNA sequence: TGTGCCAGCAGCGTAGATGAGGCCCGCTCTGGAAACACCATATATTTT. The whole variable domain, filled in from reference TRBV9 and TRBJ1-3, reads DSGVTQTPKHLITATGQRVTLRCSPRSGDLSVYWYQQSLDQGLQFLIQYYNGEERAKGNILERFSAQQFPDLHSELNLSSLELGDSALYFCASSVDEARSGNTIYFGEGSWLTVV.

This rearrangement joins TRBV7-9 to TRBJ1-2; no reliable D call. The germline V gene encodes CDR1 SEHNR and CDR2 FQNEAQ (reference sequence). The ends were cut back, 10 bases at V and 4 bases at J, with 10 bases in the middle. This CDR3 has 11 residues. The CDR3 sequence is CATQKTYGYTF. The CDR3 DNA reads TGTGCCACCCAGAAAACCTATGGCTACACCTTC.

The rearrangement joins TRBV6-5 to TRBJ2-5; D is unclear. CDR1 and CDR2 (germline): MNHEY, SVGAGI. CDR3 size: 12 residues. V was trimmed by 6 bases and J by 7 bases, leaving 12 bases between them. The CDR3 DNA reads TGTGCCAGCAGCACCACACCGGGGACCCAGTACTTC. It codes for CASSTTPGTQYF.

The rearrangement joins TRBV6-5 to TRBJ2-5, with D perhaps matching TRBD1 (6 bases). Germline V gene sequence: CDR1 MNHEY, CDR2 SVGAGI. This CDR3 is built from 16 residues. V shed 2 bases and J shed 2 bases, with 15 bases lying between them. CDR3 in DNA: TGTGCCAGCAGTTACGGTGTTCAGACAGGACAAGAGACCCAGTACTTC. Amino acid sequence: CASSYGVQTGQETQYF.

The V call is TRBV11-2, the J call TRBJ2-1; 10 bases agree with TRBD2. CDR1 SGHAT and CDR2 FQNNGV come from the germline V gene. Germline trimming cut 1 base from V and 9 bases from J; bases unmatched to any gene: 6. The CDR3 runs 15 residues. DNA of the CDR3: TGTGCCAGCAGCTTAGCAGCGGGGGGGCCCAGTGAGCAGTTCTTC. Translating gives CASSLAAGGPSEQFF.

This chain joins TRBV5-1 and TRBJ1-1; D gene unclear. CDR1 is SGHRS, CDR2 YFSETQ, per germline. The CDR3 consists of 15 residues. Trimming stripped 0 bases from V and 0 bases from J, with 9 bases between. CDR3 in DNA: TGCGCCAGCAGCTTGGTTCGGGGTTTGAACACTGAAGCTTTCTTT. It yields the protein CASSLVRGLNTEAFF.

J is TRBJ2-3 and V is TRBV4-2, with 7 bases that match TRBD2. Germline CDR1 and CDR2: LGHNA and YNFKEQ. The ends lost 1 base at V and 1 base at J; junction bases unmatched: 5. This CDR3 region has 16 residues. In nucleotides, the CDR3 is TGTGCCAGCAGCCAAGTTGTAGCGGGCCGCACAGATACGCAGTATTTT. Amino acids: CASSQVVAGRTDTQYF.

In its sample, this clone was seen a few times. The chain carries TRBV19 and TRBJ1-5, with 8 bases identical to TRBD1. The length of the CDR3 is 15 residues. Germline V CDR1 and CDR2: LNHDA, SQIVND (reference sequence). V was pared by 1 base and J by 5 bases, with 4 bases of the junction left unmatched. The CDR3 loop reads CASSIARGRDQPQHF. CDR3 in DNA: TGTGCCAGTAGTATAGCCAGGGGGCGCGATCAGCCCCAGCATTTT.

The V and J genes are TRBV19 and TRBJ2-2; D possibly corresponds to TRBD1 (6 bases). This CDR3 is 16 amino acids long. Trimming removed 2 bases from V and 0 bases from J, with 10 bases in between. CDR1 is LNHDA and CDR2 is SQIVND in the germline V gene (reference sequence). The CDR3 DNA is TGTGCCAGTAGTATACCCGACAGGTCGAACACCGGGGAGCTGTTTTTT. Its translation: CASSIPDRSNTGELFF.

The chain combines TRBV6-2 or TRBV6-3 with TRBJ2-6; 10 nucleotides line up with TRBD1. V dropped 2 bases and J dropped 2; count of bases not matched to a gene: 3. Germline CDR1 and CDR2: MNHEY and SVGEGT. This CDR3 region has 17 residues. The CDR3 DNA is TGTGCCAGCAGTTACGGTGGACAGGGGGCTGGGGCCAACGTCCTGACTTTC. Translated, it gives CASSYGGQGAGANVLTF.

The CDR3 coding sequence is TGTGCCAGTAGTGCACAGGTGCAGACCTATGGCTACACCTTC. This sequence encodes CASSAQVQTYGYTF. V usage is TRBV19 and J usage is TRBJ1-2; possible D gene TRBD1, 5 bases. V shed 5 bases and J shed 4 bases, with 14 bases lying between them. This CDR3 has 14 residues. Germline values: CDR1 LNHDA, CDR2 SQIVND (reference sequence).

This clone appeared a single time. This chain uses TRBV19 with TRBJ2-7, with TRBD1 as a possible D gene (6 bases). The CDR3 has 15 amino acids. Trimming pared 3 bases from V and 2 bases from J, leaving 14 bases between. Germline V CDR1 and CDR2: LNHDA, SQIVND (reference sequence). This CDR3 is CASSIIKDSTYEQYF. CDR3 sequence (DNA): TGTGCCAGTAGTATTATTAAGGACAGTACCTACGAGCAGTACTTC.

The V gene is TRBV10-3, the J gene TRBJ1-2, with a possible D match to TRBD1 (6 bases). Germline-derived CDR1 and CDR2 are ENHRY and SYGVKD. Deletions cut 8 bases from V and 0 bases from J, with 13 bases between. CDR3 length: 14 residues. CDR3 protein: CAIQGNAANYGYTF. The CDR3 bases are TGTGCCATCCAGGGGAACGCAGCTAACTATGGCTACACCTTC.

CDR3 sequence reads: CASSIALHGDSGANVLTF. The CDR3 DNA is TGTGCCAGCAGCATAGCCCTACATGGAGACTCTGGGGCCAACGTCCTGACTTTC. The rearrangement links TRBV9 to TRBJ2-6; D gene unclear. Germline lookup yields CDR1 SGDLS and CDR2 YYNGEE. The length of the CDR3 is 18 residues. Between the trimmed V and J ends, which lost 4 bases and 0 bases, there was a span of 17 bases.

This clone showed up just once. V and J are TRBV30 and TRBJ1-2, with a weak D call TRBD1 (5 bases). The CDR3 loop spans 12 amino acids. Germline CDR1 reads GTSNPN; CDR2 reads SVGIG (reference sequence). Trimming took off 7 bases at V and 6 bases at J, with 15 bases between the two ends. The CDR3 coding sequence is TGTGCCTCCTATCGGGGGGGACATGGCTACACCTTC. It codes for CASYRGGHGYTF.

V is TRBV12-5 and J is TRBJ1-2; D is undetermined. The CDR3 runs to 13 residues. The germline V gene has CDR1 LGHNT and CDR2 FRNRAP. V lost 7 bases and J 5 bases, leaving 14 bases between the germline ends. This chain's CDR3 is CASALVLGYGYTF. DNA of the CDR3: TGTGCTAGTGCCTTGGTACTCGGGTATGGCTACACCTTC. Full variable domain (missing parts from reference TRBV12-5 and TRBJ1-2): DARVTQTPRHKVTEMGQEVTMRCQPILGHNTVFWYRQTMMQGLELLAYFRNRAPLDDSGMPKDRFSAEMPDATLATLKIQPSEPRDSAVYFCASALVLGYGYTFGSGTRLTVV.

CDR3 bases: TGCGCCAGCAGCCAAGAATATACAGACACCAATCAGCCCCAGCATTTT. Translating it yields CASSQEYTDTNQPQHF. The V and J genes are TRBV4-1 and TRBJ1-5; no firm D call. The CDR3 consists of 16 residues. Deletions cut 0 bases from V and 3 bases from J, with 12 bases between. CDR1 and CDR2 (germline): MGHRA, YSYEKL.

J is TRBJ2-7 and V is TRBV23-1; D is possibly TRBD1 (7 bases). TRBV23-1 is an ORF for which the function is uncertain. The CDR3 is 14 amino acids. The V end was cut by 3 bases, the J end by 9 bases, with 18 bases between. The chain's CDR3 is CASSQIPARGVQYF. The CDR3 nucleotides read TGCGCCAGCAGTCAGATACCAGCCAGGGGGGTGCAGTACTTC.

This chain uses TRBV27 with TRBJ1-2, with D tentatively TRBD1 (5 bases). V shed 4 bases and J shed 2 bases, with 8 bases lying between them. This CDR3 is built from 13 residues. Germline CDR1 MNHEY, CDR2 SMNVEV (reference sequence). The CDR3 sequence is CASSSRVNYGYTF. The CDR3 DNA reads TGTGCCAGCAGTTCCAGGGTCAACTATGGCTACACCTTC.

The chain joins TRBV18 to TRBJ1-1; TRBD1 aligns across 8 bases. The CDR3 contains 16 residues. Germline V CDR1 and CDR2: KGHSH, LQKENI. J lost 4 bases, V lost 2 bases, and 9 bases had no gene match. The CDR3, as DNA: TGTGCCAGCTCACCAGAGCCCAGGGGGCAGGGCACTGAAGCTTTCTTT. Residues: CASSPEPRGQGTEAFF.

The chain uses TRBV9 and TRBJ1-4, with 7 bases matching TRBD1. The V segment lost 3 bases and the J segment 8 bases; nucleotides outside the gene matches: 4. Germline lookup yields CDR1 SGDLS and CDR2 YYNGEE. This CDR3 region has 13 residues. The chain's CDR3 is CASSEGAREKLFF. CDR3 coding DNA: TGTGCCAGCAGCGAGGGGGCGCGGGAAAAACTGTTTTTT.

The V call is TRBV7-9, the J call TRBJ2-6; 7 nucleotides align to TRBD1. This CDR3 has 16 residues. V gave up 5 bases and J gave up 3 bases; unmatched junction bases: 7. Germline V gives CDR1 SEHNR, CDR2 FQNEAQ (reference sequence). In nucleotides, the CDR3 is TGTGCCAGCAGCAAAACTACAGGGGTTGGGGCCAACGTCCTGACTTTC. This sequence encodes CASSKTTGVGANVLTF.

The V and J genes are TRBV12-3 or TRBV12-4 and TRBJ1-1; D remains unclear. Trimming left V 6 bases short and J 3 bases short, with 8 bases between. The CDR3 consists of 12 residues. The CDR3 bases are TGTGCCAGCAGCAATCGGGACACTGAAGCTTTCTTT. The encoded protein is CASSNRDTEAFF.

The chain joins TRBV7-8 to TRBJ1-3; no definite D call. CDR1 and CDR2 (germline): SGHVS, FQNEAQ. The CDR3 has 15 amino acids. V lost 0 bases, J lost 3 bases, and 9 bases lay in between. The CDR3 loop is CASSLAHGLGNTIYF. The CDR3 bases are TGTGCCAGCAGCTTAGCGCATGGCCTTGGAAACACCATATATTTT.

The J gene is TRBJ2-2, the V gene TRBV10-1, with D uncertain. The CDR3 has 13 residues. V shed 5 bases and J shed 4 bases, with 8 bases lying between them. CDR1 is WNHNN, CDR2 SYGVQD, per germline (reference sequence). The CDR3 bases are TGCGCCAGCAGTCCACTGTCCACCGGGGAGCTGTTTTTT. The encoded protein is CASSPLSTGELFF.

This clone was detected only a few times. The rearrangement joins TRBV9 to TRBJ2-7; TRBD2 is a possible D gene (5 bases). The CDR3 spans 14 residues. Trimming left V 3 bases short and J 5 bases short, with 15 bases between. CDR1 SGDLS and CDR2 YYNGEE come from the germline V gene. The CDR3 DNA sequence: TGTGCCAGCAGCGCTTCGGGAAAACTCGACGAGCAGTACTTC. This translates into CASSASGKLDEQYF.

The V call is TRBV5-1, the J call TRBJ2-6; no reliable D call. The CDR3 consists of 15 residues. V dropped 8 bases and J dropped 0 bases, with 12 bases sitting between them. The germline CDR1 and CDR2 sequences are SGHRS and YFSETQ. The DNA for the CDR3 is TGCGCCAGTTTCAGTTCCGTCTCTGGGGCCAACGTCCTGACTTTC. This sequence encodes CASFSSVSGANVLTF.

The chain links TRBV18 to TRBJ1-2; D possibly corresponds to TRBD1 (5 bases). Germline V gene data show CDR1 as KGHSH and CDR2 as LQKENI. The CDR3 is made up of 11 amino acids. With 5 bases removed from V and 8 bases from J, the gap between germline ends came to 9 bases. The CDR3 DNA reads as TGTGCCAGCTCAGACCGACAGGGCTACACCTTC. This codes for CASSDRQGYTF.

The chain joins TRBV6-2 or TRBV6-3 to TRBJ1-6; 8 positions match TRBD1. After removal of 6 bases from V and 2 bases from J, the junction contained 3 bases not matched to a gene. This CDR3 spans 15 amino acids. The germline CDR1 and CDR2 sequences are MNHEY and SVGEGT. DNA for the CDR3: TGTGCCAGCAGCCGGGGACAGGCCTATAATTCACCCCTCCACTTT. Translating gives CASSRGQAYNSPLHF.